This TCR beta chain stems from a study of CXCR3-negative and CXCR3-positive naive CD8 T cells. The germline V gene has CDR1 SGHVS and CDR2 FNYEAQ. The CDR3 length is 12 residues. Researchers prepared the TRB cDNA libraries using 5' RACE with UMI labels. From the 5' RACE reads, TCRdb lists one entry per CDR3 protein and no DNA. This sample's clone table lists 100,000 to 150,000 distinct CDR3 sequences. This TCR came from a human donor in good health. Some clones in this sample may be carry-over from other donors' samples. Source material: naive CXCR3- CD8+ T cells from blood. Noted subset: CD45RO-CCR7+CD27+CD95- naive CD8+ T cells lacking CXCR3 (TNR3-). This chain links TRBV7-6 with TRBJ2-2; the D call from TCRdb, TRBD1, cannot be confirmed without DNA. This chain's CDR3 is CASGPGTGELFF.